This entry features one T cell receptor (beta chain) sequence. Antigen specificity is unknown. These data originate in a study of T cell responses to AZD1222 COVID-19 vaccine. Findings of the study overall: CD4 TCRs associated with vaccination spanned spike, dominating at 160-218 and 743-854.

Repertoires were generated with immunoSEQ multiplex PCR, while TCRdb's copy carries only in-frame clones and drops some. Of around 250,000 clones listed, approximately 95% are singletons. The clonotype comes from an adult in good health. Sequenced here: peripheral blood, sampled on day 0 of AZD1222 vaccination.

CDR3 DNA: TGTGCCAGCAGTCCAAGGGCTGAAGCTTTCTTT. This encodes CASSPRAEAFF. V gene TRBV28 combines with J gene TRBJ1-1, with D unresolved. With 5 bases removed from V and 6 bases from J, the gap between germline ends came to 7 bases. The CDR3 is 11 residues long. Germline values: CDR1 MDHEN, CDR2 SYDVKM. Full variable domain (outside the CDR3, taken from reference TRBV28 and TRBJ1-1): DVKVTQSSRYLVKRTGEKVFLECVQDMDHENMFWYRQDPGLGLRLIYFSYDVKMKEKGDIPEGYSVSREKKERFSLILESASTNQTSMYLCASSPRAEAFFGQGTRLTVV.